These 3 T cell receptor beta chains were all obtained from the same sample, sequenced in a study of cytomegalovirus exposure and HLA in healthy donors. Use of 60 Vbeta and 13 Jbeta primers characterized the PCR. Here immunoSEQ multiplex PCR was the method, and the copy in TCRdb shows in-frame clones only, minus some. The table records 100,000 to 150,000 clones, approximately 86% of them present only once. Sequencing was done on a sample of PBMCs. The receptors shown here come from a boy between 5 and 17 years old in good health and CMV-seronegative.

This chain joins TRBV5-4 and TRBJ2-3; 10 bases are a match to TRBD2. Germline CDR1 reads SGHNT; CDR2 reads YYREEE (reference sequence). J lost 12 bases, V lost 4 bases, and 8 bases had no gene match. The CDR3 consists of 13 residues. This CDR3 reads CASSVSLAGDQYF. CDR3 coding DNA: TGTGCCAGCAGCGTATCCCTAGCGGGAGACCAGTATTTT. The entire variable domain, with the rest obtained from reference TRBV5-4 and TRBJ2-3, is as follows: ETGVTQSPTHLIKTRGQQVTLRCSSQSGHNTVSWYQQALGQGPQFIFQYYREEENGRGNFPPRFSGLQFPNYSSELNVNALELDDSALYLCASSVSLAGDQYFGPGTRLTVL.

The chain combines TRBV19 with TRBJ2-5; D unclear. V lost 6 bases to trimming and J lost 1 base, with 15 bases between them. The CDR3 is 15 amino acids. Germline V gene data show CDR1 as LNHDA and CDR2 as SQIVND (reference sequence). This CDR3 is CASSQALLTQETQYF. The CDR3 coding sequence is TGTGCCAGTAGCCAAGCGTTACTGACCCAAGAGACCCAGTACTTC.

The gene calls are TRBV10-3 and TRBJ2-6; 8 bases are shared with TRBD1. V dropped 3 bases and J dropped 2; count of bases not matched to a gene: 6. CDR1 and CDR2 from the germline V gene are ENHRY and SYGVKD. The CDR3 has 17 amino acids. The CDR3 DNA reads as TGTGCCATCAGTGACGGACAGGGTCGCCCTGGGGCCAACGTCCTGACTTTC. It specifies CAISDGQGRPGANVLTF.